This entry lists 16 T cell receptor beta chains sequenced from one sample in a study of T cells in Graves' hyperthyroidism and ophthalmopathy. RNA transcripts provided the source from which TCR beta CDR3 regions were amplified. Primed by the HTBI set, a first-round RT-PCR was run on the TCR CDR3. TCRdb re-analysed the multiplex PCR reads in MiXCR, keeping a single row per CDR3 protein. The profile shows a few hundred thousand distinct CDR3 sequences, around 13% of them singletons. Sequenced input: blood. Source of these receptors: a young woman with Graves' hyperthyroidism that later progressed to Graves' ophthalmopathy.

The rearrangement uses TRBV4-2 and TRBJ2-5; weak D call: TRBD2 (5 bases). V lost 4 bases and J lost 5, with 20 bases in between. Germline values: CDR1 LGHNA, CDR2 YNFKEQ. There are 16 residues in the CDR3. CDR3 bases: TGTGCCAGCAGCCCCGGGATCACCCCTGGGCGGGAGACCCAGTACTTC. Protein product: CASSPGITPGRETQYF.

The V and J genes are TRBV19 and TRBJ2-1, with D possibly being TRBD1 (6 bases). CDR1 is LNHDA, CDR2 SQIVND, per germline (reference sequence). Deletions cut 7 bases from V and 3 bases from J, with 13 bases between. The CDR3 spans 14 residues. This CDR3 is CASTTGSHYNEQFF. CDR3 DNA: TGTGCCAGTACAACAGGGTCCCACTACAATGAGCAGTTCTTC.

The CDR3 region is CASSDQPWTPIQFF. DNA of the CDR3: TGTGCCAGCAGCGACCAACCCTGGACTCCTATTCAGTTCTTC. V usage is TRBV6-1 and J usage is TRBJ2-1; tentative D call: TRBD2 (5 bases). Trimming pared 6 bases from V and 13 bases from J, leaving 22 bases between. The CDR3 extends over 14 amino acids. Germline loops: CDR1 MNHNS, CDR2 SASEGT.

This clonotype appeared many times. The CDR3 nucleotides are TGCAGTGCGCCACAGGGGGGAGATCAGCCCCAGCATTTT. It yields the protein CSAPQGGDQPQHF. This chain connects TRBV20-1 to TRBJ1-5, with 8 bases fitting TRBD1. This CDR3 comprises 13 residues. The J segment lost 5 bases and the V segment lost 6 bases, leaving 6 bases of the junction unmatched. Germline CDR1 and CDR2: DFQATT and SNEGSKA (reference sequence).

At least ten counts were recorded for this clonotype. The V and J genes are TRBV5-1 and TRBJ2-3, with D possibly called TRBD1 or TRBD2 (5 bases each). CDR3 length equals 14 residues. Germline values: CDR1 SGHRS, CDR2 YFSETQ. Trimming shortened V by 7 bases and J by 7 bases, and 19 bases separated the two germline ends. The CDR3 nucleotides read TGCGCCAGCCTGAGAAACGACGGGGCAAATACGCAGTATTTT. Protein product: CASLRNDGANTQYF. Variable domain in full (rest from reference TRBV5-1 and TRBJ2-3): KAGVTQTPRYLIKTRGQQVTLSCSPISGHRSVSWYQQTPGQGLQFLFEYFSETQRNKGNFPGRFSGRQFSNSRSEMNVSTLELGDSALYLCASLRNDGANTQYFGPGTRLTVL.

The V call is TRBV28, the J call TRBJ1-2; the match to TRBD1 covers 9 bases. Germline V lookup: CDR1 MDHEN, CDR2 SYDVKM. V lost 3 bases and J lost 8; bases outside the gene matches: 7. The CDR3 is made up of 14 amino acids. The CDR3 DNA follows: TGTGCCAGCAGTTTGACAGGGGGGGCCTTGGGCTACACCTTC. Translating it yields CASSLTGGALGYTF.

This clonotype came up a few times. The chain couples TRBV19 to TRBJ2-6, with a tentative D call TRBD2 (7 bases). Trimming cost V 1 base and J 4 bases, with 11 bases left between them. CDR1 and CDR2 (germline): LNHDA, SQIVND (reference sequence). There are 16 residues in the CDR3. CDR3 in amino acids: CASSIGRGGGANVLTF. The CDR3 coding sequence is TGTGCCAGTAGTATAGGTAGGGGGGGGGGGGCCAACGTCCTGACTTTC.

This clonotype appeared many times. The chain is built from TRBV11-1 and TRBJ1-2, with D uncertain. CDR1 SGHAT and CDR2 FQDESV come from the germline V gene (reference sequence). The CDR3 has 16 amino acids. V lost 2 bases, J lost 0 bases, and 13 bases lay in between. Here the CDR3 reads CASSLRRTPANYGYTF. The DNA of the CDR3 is TGTGCCAGCAGCTTACGGAGGACTCCCGCTAACTATGGCTACACCTTC.

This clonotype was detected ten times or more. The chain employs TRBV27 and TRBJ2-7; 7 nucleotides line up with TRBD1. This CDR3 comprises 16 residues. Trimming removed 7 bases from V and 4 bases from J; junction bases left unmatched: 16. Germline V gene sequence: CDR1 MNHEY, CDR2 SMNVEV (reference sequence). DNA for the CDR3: TGTGCCAGCACCTCCGGCAGGGGGATACCTTATTACGAGCAGTACTTC. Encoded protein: CASTSGRGIPYYEQYF.

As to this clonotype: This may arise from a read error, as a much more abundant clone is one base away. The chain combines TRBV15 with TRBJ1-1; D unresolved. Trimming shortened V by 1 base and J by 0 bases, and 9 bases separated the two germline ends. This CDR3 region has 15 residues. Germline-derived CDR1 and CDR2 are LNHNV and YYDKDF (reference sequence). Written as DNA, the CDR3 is TGTGCCACCAGCAGAGTAGGCAGCATGAACACTGAAGCTTTCTTT. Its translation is CATSRVGSMNTEAFF.

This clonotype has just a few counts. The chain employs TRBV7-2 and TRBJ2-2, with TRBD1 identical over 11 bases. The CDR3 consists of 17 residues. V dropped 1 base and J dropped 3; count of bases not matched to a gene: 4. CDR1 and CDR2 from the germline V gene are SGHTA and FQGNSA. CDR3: CASSLGRDRGYTGELFF. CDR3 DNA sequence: TGTGCCAGCAGCTTAGGCCGGGACAGGGGGTACACCGGGGAGCTGTTTTTT.

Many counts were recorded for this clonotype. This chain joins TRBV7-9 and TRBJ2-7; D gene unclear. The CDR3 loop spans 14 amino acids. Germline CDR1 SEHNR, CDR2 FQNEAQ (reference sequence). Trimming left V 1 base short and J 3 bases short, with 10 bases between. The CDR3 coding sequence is TGTGCCAGCAGCTTAGAAAATCAGATCTACGAGCAGTACTTC. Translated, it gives CASSLENQIYEQYF.

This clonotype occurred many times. The CDR3, as DNA: TGTGCCAGCAGTCAGTCGAATAACTATGGCTACACCTTC. Protein: CASSQSNNYGYTF. The chain carries TRBV2 and TRBJ1-2; D gene ambiguous. Trimming shortened V by 5 bases and J by 1 base, and 8 bases separated the two germline ends. Germline CDR1 is SNHLY and CDR2 is FYNNEI. This CDR3 contains 13 residues.

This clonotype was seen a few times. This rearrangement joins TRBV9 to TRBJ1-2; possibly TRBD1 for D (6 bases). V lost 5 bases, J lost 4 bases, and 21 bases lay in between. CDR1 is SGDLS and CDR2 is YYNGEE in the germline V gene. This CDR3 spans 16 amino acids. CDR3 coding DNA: TGTGCCAGCAGTCCGGTCAGGGGAAGAGGTCTCTATGGCTACACCTTC. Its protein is CASSPVRGRGLYGYTF.

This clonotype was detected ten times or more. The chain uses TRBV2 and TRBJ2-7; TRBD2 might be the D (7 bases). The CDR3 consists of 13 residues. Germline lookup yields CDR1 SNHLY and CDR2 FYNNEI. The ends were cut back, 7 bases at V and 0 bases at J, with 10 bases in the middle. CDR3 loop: CASKRDTSYEQYF. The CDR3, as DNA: TGTGCCAGCAAGCGGGACACCTCCTACGAGCAGTACTTC.

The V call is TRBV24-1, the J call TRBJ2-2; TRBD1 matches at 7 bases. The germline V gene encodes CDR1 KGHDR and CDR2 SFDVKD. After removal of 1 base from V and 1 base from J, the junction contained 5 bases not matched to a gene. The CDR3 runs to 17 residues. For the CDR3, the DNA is TGTGCCACCAGTGATTTCCGACAGGGAAGGAACACCGGGGAGCTGTTTTTT. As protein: CATSDFRQGRNTGELFF.